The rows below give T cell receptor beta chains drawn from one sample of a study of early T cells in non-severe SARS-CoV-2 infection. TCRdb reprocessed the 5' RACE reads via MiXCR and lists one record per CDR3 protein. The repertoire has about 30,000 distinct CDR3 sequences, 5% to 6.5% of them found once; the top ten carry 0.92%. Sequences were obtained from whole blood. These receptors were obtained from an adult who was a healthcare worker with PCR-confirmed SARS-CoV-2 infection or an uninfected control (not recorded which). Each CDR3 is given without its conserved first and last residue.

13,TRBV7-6,ASRAGLAGVNEQF
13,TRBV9,ASSERGDLYNEQF
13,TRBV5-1,ASSKRSGQNTEAF
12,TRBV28,ASSPWTGNYGYT
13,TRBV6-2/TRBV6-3,ASSYKGQGLNEQF
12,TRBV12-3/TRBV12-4,ASSLNRDSYGYT
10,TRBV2,ASSASSYEQY
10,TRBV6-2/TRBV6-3,ASMRGTDTQY
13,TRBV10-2,ASSVGFPHTGELF
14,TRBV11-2,ASSFFGVITSDTQY
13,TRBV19,ASSIGGGGADEQF
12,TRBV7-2,ASSSLVGGEKLF
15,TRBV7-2,ASSLAPRSTGAREQY
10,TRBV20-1,SARTGSAPQH
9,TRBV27,ASSLSGTQY
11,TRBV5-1,ASSLGTVYEQY
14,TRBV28,ASSPVRSGHAYEQY
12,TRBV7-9,ASRDDRGSAEAF
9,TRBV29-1,SVGLVNEQF
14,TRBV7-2,ASSSRPLNEGNTIY
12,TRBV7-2,ASSLHSLNTEAF
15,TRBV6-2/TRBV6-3,ASSYRRDRSSYNEQF
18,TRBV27,ASSLGRGTRKSSYNSPLH
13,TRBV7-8,ASSLNPGAIGTQY
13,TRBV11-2,ASSLTGDRGREQY
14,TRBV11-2,ASSLDLRQKNEKLF
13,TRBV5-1,ASSPTGRGMDGYT
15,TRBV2,ASSGVGTEGFYNEQF
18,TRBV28,ASSFPTPGPTSLPGETQY
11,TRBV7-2,ASIRTGNYGYT
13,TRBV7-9,ASSGSGASTDTQY
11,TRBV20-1,SASASLSGGRL
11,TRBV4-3,ASSQRRAGTQY
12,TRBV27,ASSPDGSSYEQY
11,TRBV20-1,SAVERNTDTQY
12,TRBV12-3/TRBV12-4,ASNTGVSYNEQF
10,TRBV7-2,ASSLGLRTQY